These 21 T cell receptor beta chains were sequenced from one sample in a study of PD-1 blockade in classical Hodgkin lymphoma. The protocol was immunoSEQ multiplex PCR, while the TCRdb copy is restricted to in-frame clones and leaves out a portion. The table lists approximately 70,000 clones, roughly 93% of them singletons. The sample's time point: newly diagnosed, previously untreated cHL patient sample. Sequencing was done on a sample of peripheral blood mononuclear cells (PBMCs). The receptors shown here come from a human donor with classical Hodgkin lymphoma.

The rearrangement joins TRBV20-1 to TRBJ2-3, with D uncertain. Germline CDR1 and CDR2: DFQATT and SNEGSKA (reference sequence). The CDR3 totals 11 residues. CDR3 sequence reads: CRAEKSDTQYF. The CDR3 bases are TGCAGAGCCGAGAAATCAGATACGCAGTATTTT.

The chain employs TRBV6-5 and TRBJ2-3, with D tentatively TRBD1 or TRBD2 (5 bases each). This CDR3 has 14 residues. Germline CDR1 reads MNHEY; CDR2 reads SVGAGI. With 6 bases removed from V and 5 bases from J, the gap between germline ends came to 15 bases. CDR3 loop: CASSPGPAGDTQYF. The DNA of the CDR3 is TGTGCCAGCAGCCCGGGACCCGCCGGAGATACGCAGTATTTT.

J is TRBJ2-7 and V is TRBV7-9, with D perhaps given as TRBD1 or TRBD2 (5 bases each). The CDR3 has 12 residues. From germline, CDR1 is SEHNR and CDR2 FQNEAQ (reference sequence). V gave up 6 bases and J gave up 11 bases, with 17 bases separating them. The chain's CDR3 is CASRIAQGPEYF. The CDR3 region has the DNA TGTGCCAGCAGAATAGCCCAGGGACCGGAGTACTTC.

V is TRBV28 and J is TRBJ2-2; maybe TRBD2 (6 bases). Germline V gives CDR1 MDHEN, CDR2 SYDVKM. Trimming removed 3 bases from V and 0 bases from J, with 26 bases in between. The CDR3 extends over 21 amino acids. The CDR3 DNA reads as TGTGCCAGCAGTTTTTTCGACGGACAATCCGCCGGGAGACCGAACACCGGGGAGCTGTTTTTT. Encoded protein: CASSFFDGQSAGRPNTGELFF.

This sequence joins TRBV7-2 and TRBJ1-2, with 7 bases identical to TRBD1. The CDR3 contains 16 residues. V trimming: 3 bases; J trimming: 2 bases; junction bases outside the gene matches: 9. Looked up from germline, CDR1 is SGHTA and CDR2 is FQGNSA. The CDR3 DNA reads as TGTGCCAGCAGCTTCGGGACAGAGGTCCTAAACTATGGCTACACCTTC. It codes for CASSFGTEVLNYGYTF.

The rearrangement uses TRBV27 and TRBJ1-1, with 7 bases that match TRBD1. Germline V gene data show CDR1 as MNHEY and CDR2 as SMNVEV (reference sequence). V lost 6 bases, J lost 11 bases, and 6 bases stayed unmatched. The CDR3 has 11 amino acids. Written as DNA, the CDR3 is TGTGCCAGCAGGGAGGGGGCGAGGGCTTTCTTT. Its translation: CASREGARAFF.

This chain uses TRBV9 with TRBJ1-2, with TRBD1 matching over 10 bases. CDR3 length: 17 amino acids. J gave up 0 bases and V 3 bases, and 8 bases lay outside the gene matches. CDR1 SGDLS and CDR2 YYNGEE come from the germline V gene. The CDR3 reads CASSARQGASANYGYTF. CDR3 sequence (DNA): TGTGCCAGCAGCGCCAGACAGGGGGCCTCGGCTAACTATGGCTACACCTTC.

The chain uses TRBV28 and TRBJ2-7; 10 bases line up with TRBD1. Germline lookup yields CDR1 MDHEN and CDR2 SYDVKM. CDR3 length equals 15 residues. J gave up 5 bases and V 5 bases, and 9 bases lay outside the gene matches. The CDR3 spells CASSTSGTGDHEQYF. The CDR3 nucleotides are TGTGCCAGCAGTACCTCGGGGACAGGGGACCACGAGCAGTACTTC.

This clone was seen once. The chain employs TRBV4-1 and TRBJ1-2; D is uncertain. Trimming pared 1 base from V and 5 bases from J, leaving 8 bases between. CDR1 is MGHRA, CDR2 YSYEKL, per germline. The CDR3 loop spans 13 amino acids. The CDR3, as DNA: TGCGCCAGCAGCCAAGGCGGGGTATATGGCTACACCTTC. Its protein product is CASSQGGVYGYTF.

The chain uses TRBV11-2 and TRBJ1-3; D is perhaps TRBD1 (5 bases). The germline gives CDR1 SGHAT, CDR2 FQNNGV. CDR3 size: 14 residues. Trimming shortened V by 6 bases and J by 0 bases, and 9 bases separated the two germline ends. The CDR3 DNA reads TGTGCCAGCAGACCGGGGCACTCTGGAAACACCATATATTTT. Translated, it gives CASRPGHSGNTIYF. The full variable domain, in which reference TRBV11-2 and TRBJ1-3 provide the parts outside the CDR3, is EAGVAQSPRYKIIEKRQSVAFWCNPISGHATLYWYQQILGQGPKLLIQFQNNGVVDDSQLPKDRFSAERLKGVDSTLKIQPAKLEDSAVYLCASRPGHSGNTIYFGEGSWLTVV.

The chain couples TRBV2 to TRBJ2-1; D perhaps matches TRBD1 (6 bases). The CDR3 has 14 amino acids. The germline gives CDR1 SNHLY, CDR2 FYNNEI. With 10 bases removed from V and 0 bases from J, the gap between germline ends came to 13 bases. The CDR3 region has the DNA TGTGCCACACACAGGGAGAGCTCCTACAATGAGCAGTTCTTC. Protein sequence: CATHRESSYNEQFF.

The chain joins TRBV6-6 to TRBJ1-5, with D possibly TRBD1 on 5 matching bases. Germline values: CDR1 MNHNY, CDR2 SVGAGI (reference sequence). V was shortened by 2 bases and J by 9 bases, with 8 bases between the two germline ends. This CDR3 comprises 12 residues. The CDR3 protein is CASSYTGGPQHF. The CDR3, as DNA: TGTGCCAGCAGTTACACCGGGGGGCCCCAGCATTTT.

This chain uses TRBV7-2 with TRBJ2-3, with 8 bases aligning to TRBD2. V was clipped by 5 bases and J by 2 bases; unmatched bases: 6. This CDR3 is 15 amino acids long. Looked up from germline, CDR1 is SGHTA and CDR2 is FQGNSA. The DNA of the CDR3 is TGTGCCAGCAGCGAGCCGGGGGGGGCCACAGATACGCAGTATTTT. Translating it yields CASSEPGGATDTQYF.

V is TRBV6-1 and J is TRBJ2-5; perhaps TRBD2 as D (5 bases). The CDR3 runs to 12 residues. V lost 8 bases to trimming and J lost 4 bases, with 11 bases between them. Germline V gene lookup returns CDR1 MNHNS and CDR2 SASEGT. CDR3: CASQRERETQYF. In DNA, the CDR3 is TGTGCCAGCCAAAGGGAGCGAGAGACCCAGTACTTC.

V is TRBV5-4 and J is TRBJ1-5; 10 nucleotides line up with TRBD1. V was pared by 4 bases and J by 1 base, with 2 bases of the junction left unmatched. CDR3 length: 15 residues. Germline loops: CDR1 SGHNT, CDR2 YYREEE (reference sequence). CDR3 DNA: TGTGCCAGCAGCAGGGACAGGGGCAGCAATCAGCCCCAGCATTTT. This translates into CASSRDRGSNQPQHF. The full variable domain, rest sourced from reference TRBV5-4 and TRBJ1-5, is ETGVTQSPTHLIKTRGQQVTLRCSSQSGHNTVSWYQQALGQGPQFIFQYYREEENGRGNFPPRFSGLQFPNYSSELNVNALELDDSALYLCASSRDRGSNQPQHFGDGTRLSIL.

The rearrangement joins TRBV28 to TRBJ2-2, with D perhaps TRBD2 (6 bases). Trimming took 8 bases from V and 6 from J, leaving 16 bases between them. The CDR3 spans 14 residues. The germline V gene encodes CDR1 MDHEN and CDR2 SYDVKM. The CDR3 coding sequence is TGTGCCAGCGGAATTGGCGGGATAGCCGGGGAGCTGTTTTTT. Translating gives CASGIGGIAGELFF.

The chain uses TRBV7-2 and TRBJ1-1; D gene uncertain. Germline V gene data show CDR1 as SGHTA and CDR2 as FQGNSA. The CDR3 length is 15 residues. Trimming stripped 7 bases from V and 0 bases from J, with 15 bases between. The CDR3 loop reads CASNKMRSLNTEAFF. CDR3 nucleotides: TGTGCCAGCAACAAAATGAGGAGCTTGAACACTGAAGCTTTCTTT.

The chain joins TRBV9 to TRBJ1-1, with D unresolved. The germline gives CDR1 SGDLS, CDR2 YYNGEE. Trimming removed 0 bases from V and 5 bases from J, with 11 bases in between. The CDR3 sequence is 14 residues long. The CDR3 loop is CASSVGGVMTEAFF. The DNA of the CDR3 is TGTGCCAGCAGCGTAGGTGGGGTGATGACTGAAGCTTTCTTT. Complete variable domain (other parts from reference TRBV9 and TRBJ1-1): DSGVTQTPKHLITATGQRVTLRCSPRSGDLSVYWYQQSLDQGLQFLIQYYNGEERAKGNILERFSAQQFPDLHSELNLSSLELGDSALYFCASSVGGVMTEAFFGQGTRLTVV.

The rearrangement uses TRBV28 and TRBJ1-1; unclear D gene. Germline V gene data show CDR1 as MDHEN and CDR2 as SYDVKM. The CDR3 covers 14 residues. Trimming took 6 bases from V and 4 from J, leaving 15 bases between them. The CDR3 spells CASRRTGVSTEAFF. CDR3 DNA: TGTGCCAGCAGGAGGACCGGGGTGAGCACTGAAGCTTTCTTT.

The chain combines TRBV4-1 with TRBJ2-7; 8 bases fit TRBD2. Germline loops: CDR1 MGHRA, CDR2 YSYEKL. This CDR3 contains 18 residues. V gave up 1 base and J gave up 1 base; unmatched junction bases: 12. Here the CDR3 reads CASSQVEWAGGFSYEQYF. CDR3 coding DNA: TGCGCCAGCAGCCAAGTGGAGTGGGCGGGGGGTTTTTCCTACGAGCAGTACTTC.

The chain carries TRBV5-1 and TRBJ2-7; a possible D gene is TRBD1 (7 bases). Trimming removed 6 bases at V and 3 bases at J, with 22 bases between. Germline CDR1 is SGHRS and CDR2 is YFSETQ. The CDR3 runs 16 residues. CDR3 sequence: CASKKGAAGSLYEQYF. The CDR3 nucleotides read TGCGCCAGCAAAAAGGGGGCGGCGGGATCCCTCTACGAGCAGTACTTC.